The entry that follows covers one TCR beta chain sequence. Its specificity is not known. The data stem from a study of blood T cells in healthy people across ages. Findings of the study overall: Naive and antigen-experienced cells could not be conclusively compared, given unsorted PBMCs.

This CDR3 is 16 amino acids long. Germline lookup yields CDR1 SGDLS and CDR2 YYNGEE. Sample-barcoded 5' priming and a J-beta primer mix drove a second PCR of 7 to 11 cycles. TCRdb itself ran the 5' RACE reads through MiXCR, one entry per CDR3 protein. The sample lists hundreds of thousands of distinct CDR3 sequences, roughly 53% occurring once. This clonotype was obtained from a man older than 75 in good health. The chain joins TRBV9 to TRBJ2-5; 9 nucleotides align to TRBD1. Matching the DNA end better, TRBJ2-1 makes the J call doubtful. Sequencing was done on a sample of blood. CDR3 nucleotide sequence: TGTGCCAGCAGCGTAAGTGGGACAGGGAATAAAGAGACCCAGTTCTTC. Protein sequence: CASSVSGTGNKETQFF.